This T cell receptor (beta chain) was recovered during a study of T cell responses to AZD1222 COVID-19 vaccine (dated by TCRdb to about 2021). Study-level background: A total of around 240 trial participants underwent TCR sequencing, of whom around 200 received two doses of AZD1222 and 26 received two doses of the MenACWY control vaccine. Trial participants were enrolled by age into subgroups of 18-55, 56-69 and 70-plus years, and about 150, 27 and 61 TCR-sequenced participants, respectively, were included in these subgroups. Overall study results and their limits: Participants were mostly white British, with more females than males. The authors suggested clonal diversity may have been underestimated. CD4 TCRs associated with the vaccine covered the entire spike protein, and the dominant responses were in regions 160-218 and 743-854. No day 14 peak-response samples were available, so repertoires were characterized only after the peak T cell response. After two AZD1222 doses, both the breadth and the depth of spike-specific TCRs were significantly higher than at day 0 and than in MenACWY recipients. Reportedly, almost half of the unique spike-specific TCRs recognized epitopes lying outside the regions that are mutated in the B.1.351 and B.1.1.7 variants. The 56-69-year group was small, and its depth increase did not reach significance, likely because of low power. Only five or six AZD1222 recipients were SARS-CoV-2 seropositive at baseline, limiting conclusions about previously exposed vaccinees.

As concerns this clone: Its antigen is currently not known. No quality values exist for individual bases; no much larger clone is one base distant.

The junction carries 6 bases between V and J, which are trimmed by 1 base and 11 bases respectively. The CDR3 covers 11 residues, taking in both the cysteine and the phenylalanine. Kept here is only the CDR3 DNA, which spans 33 bases and is read in frame from base 1. The germline V gene sets CDR1 to SGHTA and CDR2 to FQGNSA. Reading the label with the study, this specimen's time point is: baseline before first vaccination. The intended sense of this specimen's treatment or condition label: meningococcal conjugate vaccine given as trial control. The vaccinee samples were drawn from two UK trials, COV001 and COV002, one of which was a single-blind randomized controlled phase 2/3 trial testing AZD1222 (ChAdOx1 nCoV-19) in healthy adults. Trial participant PBMC samples were collected at day 0 and day 28 after the second dose for TCRbeta chain sequencing. The CDR3 regions of human TCRbeta chains were analyzed by immunosequencing. Processing in the source paper ran as follows. Repertoire TCRs were matched against a reference library of SARS-CoV-2-specific TCRs generated with the MIRA antigen-specificity platform. Breadth meant the fraction of unique TCRs that were SARS-CoV-2-associated, whereas depth meant the fraction of total T cells that were SARS-CoV-2-associated. Using the MIRA data, every spike-specific TCR was mapped to the spike region that the TCR reacted to and assigned to either a CD4 or a CD8 class. Log10-transformed breadth and depth values were compared by one-way ANOVA with Sidak's multiple comparisons tests. TCRdb mirrors the immuneACCESS table, restricted to in-frame sequences. Some clones are absent from its copies; in checked studies, under half trace to an unresolved V gene, and the reason for the others is unknown. From that table come the V and J calls and clone size; the DNA was used to work out D and trimming. The sample has about 150,000 clones on record, about 86% of them singletons. Roughly 5.8% of the sample goes to the ten largest clones.

The TCR sequence derives from an adult in good health. The material sequenced was peripheral blood, taken on day 0 of MenACWY control vaccination. The chain joins TRBV7-2 to TRBJ2-1, with the D gene call left open. CDR3 reads: CASSLEKQQFF. Here is the DNA: TGTGCCAGCAGCTTAGAAAAACAGCAGTTCTTC.